This TCR beta chain was sequenced for a study of blood T cell repertoires in COVID-19. Across the whole study: Samples representing acute and convalescent COVID-19 were sourced from the United States, Italy and Spain. T cells, B-cell-depleted T cells, or PBMCs provided the cDNA or gDNA that served as material.

Original data processing: By means of reference gene primer amplification, nucleated cell counts were estimated. Clones were read by immunoSEQ multiplex PCR, and TCRdb kept only the in-frame ones, dropping some. The D gene and trimming were derived from the DNA, and the V and J assignments and clone size from that table. Of 310,000 or so clones in the sample, roughly 90% are singletons; the top ten hold about 6.8%. Germline lookup yields CDR1 MNHEY and CDR2 SMNVEV (reference sequence). V was cut by 4 bases and J by 6 bases, with 16 bases left in between. The CDR3 runs 15 residues. The chain has TRBV27 and TRBJ2-1, with D uncertain. This TCR came from a man between 18 and 29 years old who had recovered from COVID-19. Specimen: peripheral blood. This CDR3 is CASSSSRSIFNEQFF. In nucleotides, the CDR3 is TGTGCCAGCAGTTCATCCAGGTCTATTTTCAATGAGCAGTTCTTC.